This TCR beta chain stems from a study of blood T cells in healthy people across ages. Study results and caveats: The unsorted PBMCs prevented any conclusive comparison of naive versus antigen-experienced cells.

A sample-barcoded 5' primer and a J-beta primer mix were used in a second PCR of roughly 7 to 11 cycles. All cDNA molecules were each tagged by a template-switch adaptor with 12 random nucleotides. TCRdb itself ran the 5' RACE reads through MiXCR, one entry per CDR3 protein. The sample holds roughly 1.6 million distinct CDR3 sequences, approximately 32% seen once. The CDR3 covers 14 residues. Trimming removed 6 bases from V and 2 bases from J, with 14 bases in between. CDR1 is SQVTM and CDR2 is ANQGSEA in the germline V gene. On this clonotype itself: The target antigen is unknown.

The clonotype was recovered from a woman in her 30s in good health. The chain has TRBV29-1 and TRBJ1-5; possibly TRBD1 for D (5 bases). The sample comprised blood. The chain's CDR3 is CSVPGPEGNQPQHF. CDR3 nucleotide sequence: TGCAGCGTGCCGGGGCCGGAGGGCAATCAGCCCCAGCATTTT.